This T cell receptor (beta chain) comes out of a study of blood T cells in healthy people across ages. The authors ran a second PCR of roughly 6 to 12 cycles using a sample-barcoded 5' primer and a J-beta primer mix. CDR3-containing paired-end reads numbering at least 2.5 million came from each sample. TCRdb re-called the 5' RACE reads through MiXCR, storing one row per CDR3 protein. The sample lists about 510,000 distinct CDR3 sequences; around 27% were seen once. This clonotype has a handful of counts. Germline loops: CDR1 DFQATT, CDR2 SNEGSKA (reference sequence). The CDR3 has 17 residues. Trimming pared 5 bases from V and 0 bases from J, leaving 17 bases between. These records were also assigned to another study, of T cells of mothers and their children.

The chain is built from TRBV20-1 and TRBJ2-6; D may be TRBD2 (5 bases). What was sequenced was blood. The receptor was derived from a boy aged 2 to 10 in good health. The CDR3 reads CSAPLGGSLSGANVLTF. The CDR3 DNA is TGCAGTGCTCCCCTCGGAGGCAGCCTCTCTGGGGCCAACGTCCTGACTTTC.